This entry features one T cell receptor (beta chain) sequence. These data are taken from a study of T cells in Graves' hyperthyroidism and ophthalmopathy. The TCR beta CDR3 regions underwent amplification using RNA transcripts as the source. First-round RT-PCR of the TCR CDR3 relied on the HTBI primer set. TCRdb itself ran the multiplex PCR reads through MiXCR, one entry per CDR3 protein. The data show about 570,000 distinct CDR3 sequences, with under 60% seen just once and roughly 19% held by the top ten. Germline CDR1 LGHNA, CDR2 YNFKEQ. This CDR3 is 16 amino acids long. With 0 bases removed from V and 1 base from J, the gap between germline ends came to 12 bases.

Sequences were obtained from peripheral blood or thyroid tissue (not recorded which). This sequence joins TRBV4-2 and TRBJ2-5; D is uncertain. This TCR came from an adult woman with Graves' disease, either hyperthyroidism or ophthalmopathy (not recorded which). The CDR3 DNA follows: TGTGCCAGCAGCCAAGATATCCAGACGGGCCAAGAGACCCAGTACTTC. Amino acids: CASSQDIQTGQETQYF.